This T cell receptor beta chain was observed in a study of shared clonotypes between healthy human individuals. The naive CD8 subset, CD45RO-negative cells positively selected for CCR7, excluded terminally differentiated effector memory CD45RA+ cells. TCRdb's copy holds only in-frame clones and misses some; the assay was immunoSEQ multiplex PCR. The data show about 870,000 clones, nearly 95% seen once. The sample holds one count of this clone. J was trimmed by 2 bases and V by 0 bases; bases with no gene match: 7. Germline V CDR1 and CDR2: LGHNA, YSLEER. The CDR3 covers 16 residues. Material: naive CD8+ T cells sorted from blood. This chain connects TRBV4-3 to TRBJ2-7; the match to TRBD2 covers 7 bases. This TCR was recovered from a man aged 25-45 years in good health. CDR3: CASSQEPGLQAYEQYF. The CDR3 DNA reads as TGCGCCAGCAGCCAAGAGCCGGGACTACAAGCCTACGAGCAGTACTTC.